Below, one TCR beta chain is given with its context. This sample is part of a study of vaccination and CD4 T cells after COVID-19. About the study: Recovered-phase convalescent patients showed SARS-CoV-2 positivity by nasal swab PCR; nine were mild, one severe. Participants got two doses of BNT162b2 or mRNA-1273 vaccine.

In TCRdb, the PCR reads were re-called with MiXCR into one record per CDR3 protein. The sample consists of approximately 30,000 distinct CDR3 sequences, roughly 51% of them appearing once. Germline CDR1 KGHSH, CDR2 LQKENI. This CDR3 is 14 amino acids long. V lost 2 bases and J lost 0, with 7 bases in between. Indicated time point: late sampling 161 to 241 days after vaccination in a few convalescent patients. The TCR was taken from a human donor who had recovered from COVID-19. The genes are TRBV18 and TRBJ1-2, with no clear D. The source material was CD4+ T cells from blood, sampled about 7 months after SARS-CoV-2 vaccination. The chain's CDR3 is CASSPGGTNYGYTF. CDR3 sequence (DNA): TGTGCCAGCTCACCAGGAGGGACTAACTATGGCTACACCTTC.